This is a list of T cell receptor beta chains from one sample in a study of CD8 T cells in Susac syndrome. TCRdb recomputed calls from the immunoSEQ multiplex PCR reads with MiXCR, one row per CDR3 protein. The table lists about 80,000 distinct CDR3 sequences, nearly 95% of them singletons. The sample was CD8+ T cells from PBMCs. The origin of the receptors is a human donor with Susac syndrome. Each CDR3 is given without its conserved first and last residue. The order of the fields is V gene, J gene, CDR3 protein.

v_gene: TRBV7-9; j_gene: TRBJ2-3; CDR3aa: ASSLSTSGSSDTQY
v_gene: TRBV21-1; j_gene: TRBJ2-7; CDR3aa: ASSKSRGYEQY
v_gene: TRBV10-3; j_gene: TRBJ1-6; CDR3aa: AISDSELGSPLH
v_gene: TRBV20-1; j_gene: TRBJ1-1; CDR3aa: SVPRNTEAF
v_gene: TRBV29-1; j_gene: TRBJ2-1; CDR3aa: SVEGGALYYNEQF
v_gene: TRBV13; j_gene: TRBJ2-7; CDR3aa: ATMGQGAGEQY
v_gene: TRBV25-1; j_gene: TRBJ2-7; CDR3aa: ASTRGGSDEQY
v_gene: TRBV2; j_gene: TRBJ2-3; CDR3aa: ASSPWDSITDTQY
v_gene: TRBV5-4; j_gene: TRBJ2-1; CDR3aa: ASSLEGQGALEQF
v_gene: TRBV12-3/TRBV12-4; j_gene: TRBJ1-2; CDR3aa: ASSLPGEDGYT
v_gene: TRBV18; j_gene: TRBJ2-7; CDR3aa: ASSPRGFRDEAYEQY
v_gene: TRBV7-9; j_gene: TRBJ1-5; CDR3aa: ASSLANQPQH
v_gene: TRBV12-3/TRBV12-4; j_gene: TRBJ1-5; CDR3aa: ASSPGDAGNQPQH
v_gene: TRBV6-5; j_gene: TRBJ2-5; CDR3aa: ASSYFQGEETQY
v_gene: TRBV28; j_gene: TRBJ1-4; CDR3aa: ASSSSGQGTRNEKLF
v_gene: TRBV7-9; j_gene: TRBJ2-5; CDR3aa: ASSLSGVVQETQY
v_gene: TRBV7-2; j_gene: TRBJ2-1; CDR3aa: ASSLEIGTRIYNEQF
v_gene: TRBV5-1; j_gene: TRBJ2-7; CDR3aa: ASALDGSYEQY
v_gene: TRBV7-3; j_gene: TRBJ2-2; CDR3aa: ASSPSGLKVNTGELF
v_gene: TRBV5-6; j_gene: TRBJ1-3; CDR3aa: ASEGGFGNTIY
v_gene: TRBV20-1; j_gene: TRBJ1-2; CDR3aa: SASGRGYT
v_gene: TRBV7-8; j_gene: TRBJ2-1; CDR3aa: ASSWSGSSYNEQF
v_gene: TRBV29-1; j_gene: TRBJ1-4; CDR3aa: SVEGAETNEKLF
v_gene: TRBV25-1; j_gene: TRBJ2-5; CDR3aa: ASSEGWTESYQETQY
v_gene: TRBV7-8; j_gene: TRBJ2-7; CDR3aa: ASSLVYGSDEQY
v_gene: TRBV5-6; j_gene: TRBJ2-1; CDR3aa: ASSFPGAGEVRNEQF
v_gene: TRBV29-1; j_gene: TRBJ2-7; CDR3aa: SVEMTSGSSYEQY
v_gene: TRBV9; j_gene: TRBJ2-5; CDR3aa: ASSDRKETQY
v_gene: TRBV19; j_gene: TRBJ1-5; CDR3aa: ASSQLDLDYSNQPQH
v_gene: TRBV3-1; j_gene: TRBJ2-3; CDR3aa: ASSLEVVPGDTDTQY
v_gene: TRBV20-1; j_gene: TRBJ2-1; CDR3aa: SAWKDRGSENEQF
v_gene: TRBV5-1; j_gene: TRBJ2-1; CDR3aa: ASSLAVSGRAAGSEQF
v_gene: TRBV5-1; j_gene: TRBJ1-1; CDR3aa: ASSPGTPTIMNTEAF
v_gene: TRBV27; j_gene: TRBJ2-3; CDR3aa: ASRVLTDTQY
v_gene: TRBV28; j_gene: TRBJ1-1; CDR3aa: ASSFAITNTEAF
v_gene: TRBV2; j_gene: TRBJ2-1; CDR3aa: ASTPGPYNEQF
v_gene: TRBV6-4; j_gene: TRBJ2-7; CDR3aa: ASSEGLGSSYEQY
v_gene: TRBV13; j_gene: TRBJ1-3; CDR3aa: ASSFGRAGNTIY
v_gene: TRBV12-3/TRBV12-4; j_gene: TRBJ2-2; CDR3aa: ASDPGDGELF
v_gene: TRBV3-1; j_gene: TRBJ1-5; CDR3aa: ASSQLREGQPQH
v_gene: TRBV19; j_gene: TRBJ1-1; CDR3aa: ASSWASEAF
v_gene: TRBV5-4; j_gene: TRBJ2-1; CDR3aa: ASSSGLAGEQF
v_gene: TRBV2; j_gene: TRBJ2-1; CDR3aa: ASTQPPPSWEQF
v_gene: TRBV3-1; j_gene: TRBJ2-1; CDR3aa: ASSLTAEQF
v_gene: TRBV28; j_gene: TRBJ2-5; CDR3aa: ASTLQETQY
v_gene: TRBV7-8; j_gene: TRBJ2-7; CDR3aa: ASSIRVGDLFDEQY
v_gene: TRBV11-3; j_gene: TRBJ2-1; CDR3aa: ASSMTSGNNEQF
v_gene: TRBV12-3/TRBV12-4; j_gene: TRBJ1-5; CDR3aa: ASSHPGYQPQH
v_gene: TRBV20-1; j_gene: TRBJ2-1; CDR3aa: SASRKRVYNEQF
v_gene: TRBV20-1; j_gene: TRBJ1-1; CDR3aa: SARDPRIGSTEAF
v_gene: TRBV7-2; j_gene: TRBJ1-2; CDR3aa: ASSSSGGLFGYT
v_gene: TRBV5-6; j_gene: TRBJ1-5; CDR3aa: ASSLWDGLYQPQH
v_gene: TRBV9; j_gene: TRBJ2-3; CDR3aa: ASSPRTSGASTDTQY
v_gene: TRBV24-1; j_gene: TRBJ2-3; CDR3aa: ATSASTGYTDTQY